These 19 T cell receptor beta chains were sequenced from one sample in a study of T cell responses to AZD1222 COVID-19 vaccine. TCRdb keeps only in-frame clones here, not all; method: immunoSEQ multiplex PCR. The table shows tens of thousands of clones, with more than 85% occurring only once. The sample in question was peripheral blood, obtained 28 days after the second AZD1222 dose. The receptor source for this set is an adult who received the AZD1222 COVID-19 vaccine.

The chain combines TRBV7-9 with TRBJ1-3; D is undetermined. V lost 5 bases to trimming and J lost 2 bases, with 10 bases between them. The CDR3 runs 14 residues. Germline assignment: CDR1 SEHNR and CDR2 FQNEAQ (reference sequence). CDR3 region: CASSPRTAGNTIYF. The CDR3 DNA is TGTGCCAGCAGCCCTCGGACCGCTGGAAACACCATATATTTT.

V and J are TRBV15 and TRBJ1-5, with D unclear. The CDR3 runs to 13 residues. CDR1 LNHNV and CDR2 YYDKDF come from the germline V gene (reference sequence). Trimming took 1 base from V and 6 from J, leaving 7 bases between them. CDR3 sequence (DNA): TGTGCCACCAGCAGAGGCGGCAGTCAGCCCCAGCATTTT. Translation: CATSRGGSQPQHF.

The rearrangement joins TRBV5-4 to TRBJ2-1; perhaps TRBD2 as D (6 bases). The ends were cut back, 6 bases at V and 0 bases at J, with 16 bases in the middle. Germline V gives CDR1 SGHNT, CDR2 YYREEE (reference sequence). CDR3 length equals 16 residues. The CDR3 loop is CASTPRAGRSYNEQFF. CDR3 DNA sequence: TGTGCCAGCACGCCCCGGGCGGGACGCTCCTACAATGAGCAGTTCTTC.

Here the CDR3 reads CASSRLRGATGELFF. In nucleotides, the CDR3 is TGTGCCAGCAGCAGACTCAGGGGTGCCACCGGGGAGCTGTTTTTT. The chain has TRBV7-6 and TRBJ2-2; D might be TRBD1 (6 bases). The germline V gene encodes CDR1 SGHVS and CDR2 FNYEAQ. The CDR3 is 15 residues long. The ends were cut back, 5 bases at V and 4 bases at J, with 14 bases in the middle.

The chain recombines TRBV5-8 with TRBJ1-5, with TRBD1 matching 7 bases. There are 15 residues in the CDR3. Trimming at V came to 5 bases and at J to 0 bases, leaving 5 bases not matched to a gene. Per germline, CDR1 SGHTS and CDR2 YDEGEE. The CDR3 nucleotides read TGTGCCAGCAGTTGGACAGGCAATAGCAATCAGCCCCAGCATTTT. This codes for CASSWTGNSNQPQHF. The full variable domain, rest sourced from reference TRBV5-8 and TRBJ1-5, is EAGVTQSPTHLIKTRGQQATLRCSPISGHTSVYWYQQALGLGLQFLLWYDEGEERNRGNFPPRFSGRQFPNYSSELNVNALELEDSALYLCASSWTGNSNQPQHFGDGTRLSIL.

In its sample, this clone was seen a few times. The rearrangement joins TRBV29-1 to TRBJ2-1, with D possibly being TRBD1 (5 bases). CDR1 and CDR2 from the germline V gene are SQVTM and ANQGSEA. V was pared by 0 bases and J by 8 bases, with 8 bases between. CDR3 size: 12 residues. CDR3 coding DNA: TGCAGCGTTGAAGAGGAAGGGGATGAGCAGTTCTTC. Residues: CSVEEEGDEQFF.

The rearrangement joins TRBV19 to TRBJ2-7; 7 nucleotides line up with TRBD2. V dropped 3 bases and J dropped 2; count of bases not matched to a gene: 4. This CDR3 spans 14 amino acids. The germline V gene encodes CDR1 LNHDA and CDR2 SQIVND (reference sequence). The CDR3, as DNA: TGTGCCAGTAGTATCCAGGGAGGGACCTACGAGCAGTACTTC. Translated: CASSIQGGTYEQYF.

The chain combines TRBV5-1 with TRBJ2-3; 12 nucleotides agree with TRBD2. Losses at the gene ends were 4 bases for V and 5 bases for J; bases not matched to a gene: 11. From germline, CDR1 is SGHRS and CDR2 YFSETQ. The CDR3 is 17 amino acids. CDR3 coding DNA: TGCGCCAGCAGCCCCTCTAGCGGGAGGGTGATGAGAGATACGCAGTATTTT. Translating gives CASSPSSGRVMRDTQYF.

The chain recombines TRBV7-3 with TRBJ1-1, with 9 bases matching TRBD1. V was clipped by 2 bases and J by 0 bases; unmatched bases: 10. The CDR3 consists of 18 residues. The germline V gene has CDR1 SGHTA and CDR2 FQGTGA. The CDR3, as DNA: TGTGCCAGCAGCTTACGAGCCGGGACAGGGAGCCTGAACACTGAAGCTTTCTTT. It yields the protein CASSLRAGTGSLNTEAFF.

This chain links TRBV5-4 with TRBJ1-2, with 11 nucleotides matching TRBD1. CDR1 and CDR2 from the germline V gene are SGHNT and YYREEE (reference sequence). CDR3 size: 14 residues. Unmatched junction bases numbered 5, after V lost 5 bases and J lost 5 bases. The CDR3 nucleotides read TGTGCCAGCAGGGACAGGGGGCAGGCTTATGGCTACACCTTC. Its protein product is CASRDRGQAYGYTF.

V gene TRBV3-1 (or the pseudogene TRBV3-2) combines with J gene TRBJ2-1, with D unclear. The CDR3 is 15 amino acids. V lost 4 bases and J lost 5, with 15 bases in between. Germline CDR1 and CDR2: LGHDT and YNNKEL (reference sequence). CDR3: CASSLEASRDNEQFF. The CDR3 DNA reads TGTGCCAGCAGCCTCGAGGCTAGTAGGGACAATGAGCAGTTCTTC.

The V and J genes are TRBV28 and TRBJ1-5; D not certain. The CDR3 sequence is 14 residues long. Trimming stripped 6 bases from V and 3 bases from J, with 12 bases between. The germline V gene has CDR1 MDHEN and CDR2 SYDVKM. CDR3 sequence: CASRPPRYNQPQHF. CDR3 bases: TGTGCCAGCAGACCGCCCCGATACAATCAGCCCCAGCATTTT. Combining the CDR3 with reference TRBV28 and TRBJ1-5 gives the whole variable domain DVKVTQSSRYLVKRTGEKVFLECVQDMDHENMFWYRQDPGLGLRLIYFSYDVKMKEKGDIPEGYSVSREKKERFSLILESASTNQTSMYLCASRPPRYNQPQHFGDGTRLSIL.

The chain couples TRBV2 to TRBJ2-7, with D perhaps TRBD2 (5 bases). The CDR3 runs 15 residues. V lost 5 bases and J 0 bases, leaving 14 bases between the germline ends. Germline V CDR1 and CDR2: SNHLY, FYNNEI. DNA for the CDR3: TGTGCCAGCAGTCTGGGAGTTCTTGCCTCCTACGAGCAGTACTTC. Its translation is CASSLGVLASYEQYF.

This rearrangement joins TRBV5-1 to TRBJ1-5; TRBD1 might be the D (5 bases). Trimming shortened V by 0 bases and J by 5 bases, and 15 bases separated the two germline ends. Germline V gene sequence: CDR1 SGHRS, CDR2 YFSETQ. This CDR3 spans 16 amino acids. CDR3 loop: CASSLDKTVGDQPQHF. CDR3 nucleotides: TGCGCCAGCAGCTTGGATAAAACGGTAGGGGATCAGCCCCAGCATTTT.

The rearrangement links TRBV15 to TRBJ2-3; TRBD2 matches 7 bases. This CDR3 spans 15 amino acids. Germline CDR1 LNHNV, CDR2 YYDKDF (reference sequence). V lost 2 bases to trimming and J lost 3 bases; unmatched junction nucleotides: 5. CDR3: CATSRIQGLTDTQYF. CDR3 nucleotide sequence: TGTGCCACCAGCAGAATCCAGGGACTAACAGATACGCAGTATTTT.

The chain joins TRBV30 to TRBJ1-5; maybe TRBD1 (6 bases). Germline assignment: CDR1 GTSNPN and CDR2 SVGIG (reference sequence). This CDR3 spans 15 amino acids. V was pared by 0 bases and J by 4 bases, with 13 bases between. CDR3 coding DNA: TGTGCCTGGAGTGTACGAGGGGGGAAAAATCAGCCCCAGCATTTT. It codes for CAWSVRGGKNQPQHF.

The rearrangement links TRBV7-9 to TRBJ2-3; TRBD1 matches 7 bases. Germline V lookup: CDR1 SEHNR, CDR2 FQNEAQ (reference sequence). The CDR3 totals 12 residues. The chain's CDR3 is CAGQVSSDTQYF. For the CDR3, the DNA is TGTGCAGGACAGGTTTCGTCAGATACGCAGTATTTT. Filled out from reference TRBV7-9 and TRBJ2-3, the complete variable domain reads DTGVSQNPRHKITKRGQNVTFRCDPISEHNRLYWYRQTLGQGPEFLTYFQNEAQLEKSRLLSDRFSAERPKGSFSTLEIQRTEQGDSAMYLCAGQVSSDTQYFGPGTRLTVL.

This chain joins TRBV6-5 and TRBJ1-1, with D uncertain. The CDR3 is 11 amino acids. V lost 6 bases and J lost 5, with 7 bases in between. Germline CDR1 reads MNHEY; CDR2 reads SVGAGI. CDR3 sequence reads: CASRTQTEAFF. The DNA for the CDR3 is TGTGCCAGCAGGACTCAAACTGAAGCTTTCTTT.

The gene calls are TRBV6-2 or TRBV6-3 and TRBJ2-7; the D gene is possibly TRBD1 (7 bases). This CDR3 comprises 16 residues. V gave up 0 bases and J gave up 3 bases, with 15 bases separating them. The germline CDR1 and CDR2 sequences are MNHEY and SVGEGT. For the CDR3, the DNA is TGTGCCAGCAGTTACTCCGGCAGGGGGGCATTCTACGAGCAGTACTTC. Translated: CASSYSGRGAFYEQYF.